This T cell receptor beta chain was observed in a study of T cells after yellow fever vaccination. Findings and limits, study-wide: Peak timing came faster in the weaker secondary response, day 5 versus 15.

MiXCR, applied by TCRdb to the 5' RACE reads, yields one record per CDR3 protein. The sample has some 350,000 distinct CDR3 sequences; approximately 5.7% are singletons. With regard to this clonotype: Its specificity is unknown.

The TCR sequence derives from a man younger than 45 who received the YFV17D yellow fever vaccine. Sequencing was performed on PBMCs, taken 5 days after the yellow fever booster vaccination.

The CDR3 DNA follows: TGTGCCAGTAGTGAAGCGGGAAAAGGAGAAAAACTGTTTTTT. Protein product: CASSEAGKGEKLFF. This chain joins TRBV19 and TRBJ1-4; D call uncertain. V lost 5 bases to trimming and J lost 8 bases, with 15 bases between them. Germline lookup yields CDR1 LNHDA and CDR2 SQIVND (reference sequence). The CDR3 totals 14 residues.